This T cell receptor beta chain emerged from a study of long-term antiretroviral therapy in people with HIV. Across the study: It was about a decade after the earliest samples that the 2015 immediate-ART recommendation appeared.

People in the study who had HIV all got their treatment in the United States. Amounts of roughly 0.95-11 million cryopreserved PBMC were held in the samples before DNA extraction. This was the immunoSEQ v3.0 assay at survey level. Profiled with immunoSEQ multiplex PCR; TCRdb holds only in-frame clones, not every one. The data show 26,000 or so clones, with more than 75% seen just once and about 4% held by the top ten. The specimen comprised unsorted PBMCs, sampled 0.5 years after starting antiretroviral therapy. The receptor was isolated from a woman younger than 35 with HIV.

CDR3 protein: CASSQEGGSIYEQYF. The DNA of the CDR3 is TGCGCCAGCAGCCAAGAAGGCGGGAGCATCTACGAGCAGTACTTC. The rearrangement joins TRBV4-3 to TRBJ2-7, with 7 bases fitting TRBD2. The CDR3 length is 15 residues. Germline assignment: CDR1 LGHNA and CDR2 YSLEER. J lost 3 bases, V lost 0 bases, and 5 bases had no gene match.